These 5 T cell receptor beta chains were sequenced from one sample in a study of type 1 regulatory T cells. TCRdb processed the reads anew with MiXCR; each CDR3 protein has one entry. The data show roughly 62,000 distinct CDR3 sequences, with 62% seen just once and less than 2% held by the top ten. No antigens are known for them. Sequencing used cultured non-Tr1 T cells, either the whole culture or a sorted T cell fraction (not recorded which). These receptors were taken from a human donor in good health.

V is TRBV30 and J is TRBJ2-3; D is undetermined. Germline CDR1 GTSNPN, CDR2 SVGIG (reference sequence). V lost 3 bases, J lost 0 bases, and 16 bases lay in between. CDR3 length equals 16 residues. The CDR3 loop reads CAWSRPVRPSTDTQYF. For the CDR3, the DNA is TGTGCCTGGAGCCGTCCGGTACGCCCTAGCACAGATACGCAGTATTTT. Looking up the rest from reference TRBV30 and TRBJ2-3 gives the full variable domain: SQTIHQWPATLVQPVGSPLSLECTVEGTSNPNLYWYRQAAGRGLQLLFYSVGIGQISSEVPQNLSASRPQDRQFILSSKKLLLSDSGFYLCAWSRPVRPSTDTQYFGPGTRLTVL.

This clonotype was recorded a few times. The V gene is TRBV15, the J gene TRBJ2-3; a weak D match, TRBD2 (5 bases). V was clipped by 2 bases and J by 3 bases, with 12 bases between them. CDR1 LNHNV and CDR2 YYDKDF come from the germline V gene (reference sequence). The CDR3 loop spans 15 amino acids. The CDR3 nucleotides are TGTGCCACCAGCAGAAGGAGCGGAAAAACAGATACGCAGTATTTT. Residues: CATSRRSGKTDTQYF.

The chain is built from TRBV7-8 and TRBJ1-2; no clear D gene. The CDR3 is made up of 15 amino acids. V shed 5 bases and J shed 4 bases, with 17 bases lying between them. Per germline, CDR1 SGHVS and CDR2 FQNEAQ. CDR3 residues: CASSPEETGVYGYTF. Written as DNA, the CDR3 is TGTGCCAGCAGCCCCGAGGAAACGGGCGTCTATGGCTACACCTTC.

This clonotype was observed a few times. The chain couples TRBV14 to TRBJ2-3; no clear D gene. V shed 4 bases and J shed 5 bases, with 7 bases lying between them. Per the germline V gene, CDR1 is SGHDN and CDR2 is FVKESK. CDR3 length equals 12 residues. The DNA for the CDR3 is TGTGCCAGCAGCCCATCTATAGATACGCAGTATTTT. It specifies CASSPSIDTQYF.

This chain's CDR3 is CASSLAFRGHGYTF. As DNA, the CDR3 is TGTGCCAGCAGCTTAGCATTCAGGGGGCATGGCTACACCTTC. The rearrangement joins TRBV7-2 to TRBJ1-2, with 8 bases matching TRBD1. CDR1 is SGHTA, CDR2 FQGNSA, per germline. This CDR3 contains 14 residues. J gave up 6 bases and V 0 bases, and 3 bases lay outside the gene matches.